This TCR beta chain was sequenced for a study of PD-L1 blockade in urothelial cancer. Study-wide background: In the mid-2010s, patients got going on atezolizumab, taking 1,200 mg intravenously every 3 weeks. When blood samples were assessed, the median T cell count was some 150,000.

This CDR3 is 14 amino acids long. The ends lost 3 bases at V and 4 bases at J; junction bases unmatched: 4. CDR1 and CDR2 (germline): SGDLS, YYNGEE. The data were produced by immunoSEQ multiplex PCR, yet TCRdb's version contains in-frame clones alone and is incomplete. The table records about 95,000 clones, 90% of them present only once. This sample's time point: pretreatment peripheral blood. Diagnoses among patients were locally advanced or metastatic urothelial carcinoma. The chain recombines TRBV9 with TRBJ2-3; 8 positions match TRBD1. The specimen was PBMCs, collected around atezolizumab (anti-PD-L1) treatment. The receptor was isolated from a man aged 60 to 75 with urothelial cancer. The CDR3 loop is CASSERQGPDTQYF. CDR3 nucleotide sequence: TGTGCCAGCAGCGAACGACAGGGGCCAGATACGCAGTATTTT.